These T cell receptor beta chains were read from a single sample in a study of a mutant IDH1 vaccine in newly diagnosed glioma. These receptors lack a known antigen. Clones were read by immunoSEQ multiplex PCR, and TCRdb kept only the in-frame ones, dropping some. The data contain roughly 30,000 clones, roughly nine tenths of them singletons. The sequencing here drew on peripheral blood mononuclear cells (PBMCs), taken from a glioma patient whose treatment included an IDH1 peptide vaccine. These receptors all stem from a woman between 40 and 50 years old with glioma. Some clones in this sample may be carry-over from other donors' samples. Both conserved end residues are part of each CDR3. The D gene is left open where the match is weak. The size of a clone is reported for some rows only, either as once, few or many, or as a class for expanded clones.

clone size,J gene,D gene,V gene,CDR3 protein,CDR3 DNA
NA,TRBJ2-1,TRBD2,TRBV7-6,CASSLRLAGVNHNEQFF,TGTGCCAGCAGCTTACGGTTAGCGGGAGTAAATCACAATGAGCAGTTCTTC
NA,TRBJ2-7,NA,TRBV5-1,CASNTGSVLGEQYF,TGCGCCAGCAACACTGGGAGCGTTTTGGGCGAGCAGTACTTC
NA,TRBJ2-7,TRBD2,TRBV28,CASSFDPGLAGEQYF,TGTGCCAGCAGTTTTGACCCGGGACTAGCGGGGGAGCAGTACTTC
NA,TRBJ1-6,TRBD1,TRBV10-3,CAISESKGQGSPLHF,TGTGCCATCAGTGAGTCTAAGGGACAGGGTTCACCCCTCCACTTT
NA,TRBJ2-5,TRBD2,TRBV7-3,CASSLNSGVETQYF,TGTGCCAGCAGCTTAAATAGCGGGGTAGAGACCCAGTACTTC
once,TRBJ2-5,NA,TRBV5-6,CASSFGLGNEETQYF,TGTGCCAGCAGCTTCGGGCTCGGTAATGAAGAGACCCAGTACTTC
NA,TRBJ2-4,NA,TRBV18,CASSHQRTAPKNIQYF,TGTGCCAGCTCACATCAACGGACAGCCCCGAAAAACATTCAGTACTTC
NA,TRBJ1-5,TRBD1,TRBV5-8,CASRWRQGEQPQHF,TGTGCCAGCAGATGGAGACAGGGTGAACAGCCCCAGCATTTT
NA,TRBJ1-1,NA,TRBV5-4,CASSLGGRDEGEAFF,TGTGCCAGCAGCTTAGGGGGACGCGACGAGGGCGAAGCTTTCTTT
once,TRBJ1-1,NA,TRBV6-1,CASTFPWGVAFF,TGTGCCAGCACCTTTCCATGGGGGGTAGCTTTCTTT
NA,TRBJ1-3,NA,TRBV10-3,CAISGGGRRGNTIYF,TGTGCCATCAGCGGGGGGGGCCGAAGAGGAAACACCATATATTTT
NA,TRBJ2-5,NA,TRBV11-2,CASSLGPTPRETQYF,TGTGCCAGCAGCCTCGGGCCAACCCCGCGGGAGACCCAGTACTTC
once,TRBJ1-1,NA,TRBV28,CASTAGGNTEAFF,TGTGCCAGCACCGCGGGGGGGAACACTGAAGCTTTCTTT
NA,TRBJ2-3,TRBD2,TRBV9,CASSVGLAVTDTQYF,TGTGCCAGCAGCGTAGGTCTAGCGGTTACAGATACGCAGTATTTT
once,TRBJ2-3,TRBD2,TRBV7-2,CASSPRLAGTDTQYF,TGTGCCAGCAGCCCTAGACTAGCGGGCACAGATACGCAGTATTTT
once,TRBJ1-6,TRBD1,TRBV19,CASGDSTNSPLHF,TGTGCCAGTGGGGACAGTACCAATTCACCCCTCCACTTT
NA,TRBJ1-6,NA,TRBV4-1,CASSQVSTGGNSPLHF,TGCGCCAGCAGCCAAGTTTCGACAGGAGGTAATTCACCCCTCCACTTT
once,TRBJ1-5,NA,TRBV28,CASSLSEPYQPQHF,TGTGCCAGCAGTTTATCGGAGCCTTATCAGCCCCAGCATTTT
NA,TRBJ2-3,NA,TRBV28,CASSFSGRDTQYF,TGTGCCAGCAGTTTTTCAGGGAGGGATACGCAGTATTTT
few,TRBJ2-7,TRBD2,TRBV27,CASSSYGTSGRSEQYF,TGTGCCAGCAGTTCCTACGGGACTAGCGGGCGGAGTGAGCAGTACTTC
NA,TRBJ2-7,TRBD2,TRBV19,CASRMAGVSSYEQYF,TGTGCCAGTAGAATGGCGGGAGTCTCCTCCTACGAGCAGTACTTC
few,TRBJ2-7,NA,TRBV7-7,CASSLGGTYEQYF,TGTGCTAGCAGCTTAGGGGGGACCTACGAGCAGTACTTC
NA,TRBJ2-7,TRBD1,TRBV13,CASSIGTGTTYEQYF,TGTGCCAGCAGCATTGGGACAGGGACGACCTACGAGCAGTACTTC
NA,TRBJ1-2,NA,TRBV28,CASTTGPGYGYTF,TGTGCCAGCACCACAGGGCCAGGCTATGGCTACACCTTC
few,TRBJ2-1,NA,TRBV4-2,CASSQDFPDSWGNEQFF,TGTGCCAGCAGCCAAGATTTTCCGGACTCTTGGGGGAATGAGCAGTTCTTC
NA,TRBJ2-3,TRBD1,TRBV6-5,CASGPGTGWADTQYF,TGTGCCAGCGGCCCTGGGACAGGATGGGCAGATACGCAGTATTTT